Below are 18 T cell receptor beta chains sequenced from a single sample in a study of T cell responses to AZD1222 COVID-19 vaccine. Sequenced by immunoSEQ multiplex PCR; TCRdb stores in-frame clones only, minus some. The sample lists about 60,000 clones, 75% to 90% seen once, with approximately 19% in the top ten. The sequenced sample was peripheral blood, obtained on day 0 of MenACWY control vaccination. Source of these receptors: an adult in good health.

This clone was seen a single time. The J gene is TRBJ2-2, the V gene TRBV5-6; D might be TRBD2 (6 bases). Deletions cut 8 bases from V and 7 bases from J, with 18 bases between. Germline-derived CDR1 and CDR2 are SGHDT and YYEEEE. This CDR3 has 14 amino acids. The DNA of the CDR3 is TGTGCCAGTCGGGCCCGGGGGAAAGGCGGGGAGCTGTTTTTT. Its protein is CASRARGKGGELFF.

This clone was seen more than once but under ten times. The junction shows a germline mismatch at one end, possibly a read error. The chain recombines TRBV7-7 with TRBJ2-1, with D possibly matching TRBD2 (5 bases). CDR1 and CDR2 from the germline V gene are SSHAT and FNYEAQ (reference sequence). The CDR3 loop spans 13 amino acids. The CDR3 sequence: CASSPGRGNEQFF. The CDR3 bases are TGTGCTAGCAGCCCCGGTCGGGGCAATGAGCAGTTCTTC.

This rearrangement joins TRBV5-6 to TRBJ2-7; the match to TRBD1 covers 8 bases. Losses at the gene ends were 2 bases for V and 3 bases for J; bases not matched to a gene: 1. CDR3 length: 13 amino acids. Germline V CDR1 and CDR2: SGHDT, YYEEEE. In nucleotides, the CDR3 is TGTGCCAGCAGCTTCGGGACAGGCTACGAGCAGTACTTC. It codes for CASSFGTGYEQYF.

This clone has just one count. The chain uses TRBV4-2 and TRBJ2-2; 7 nucleotides align to TRBD2. V was clipped by 0 bases and J by 2 bases; unmatched bases: 12. The CDR3 contains 19 residues. Germline CDR1 and CDR2: LGHNA and YNFKEQ. In DNA, the CDR3 is TGTGCCAGCAGCCAAGAACGGGGAGGGCGCTTCGGTAACACCGGGGAGCTGTTTTTT. The encoded protein is CASSQERGGRFGNTGELFF.

The chain links TRBV5-1 to TRBJ2-7, with 8 bases lining up with TRBD1. V lost 2 bases to trimming and J lost 2 bases; unmatched junction nucleotides: 3. The CDR3 runs to 14 residues. Germline V gene lookup returns CDR1 SGHRS and CDR2 YFSETQ. CDR3 nucleotides: TGCGCCAGCAGCTTAAGGGACAGGCCCTACGAGCAGTACTTC. Encoded protein: CASSLRDRPYEQYF.

This clone was observed a single time. V gene TRBV28 combines with J gene TRBJ1-1; maybe TRBD1 (5 bases). This CDR3 has 14 residues. Looked up from germline, CDR1 is MDHEN and CDR2 is SYDVKM. The V and J ends lost 8 bases and 0 bases respectively, with 13 bases between them. The CDR3 loop is CASAGQGLNTEAFF. CDR3 bases: TGTGCCAGCGCGGGTCAGGGTTTGAACACTGAAGCTTTCTTT.

The sample holds one count of this clone. The chain joins TRBV27 to TRBJ2-2, with D maybe TRBD1 (6 bases). Per germline, CDR1 MNHEY and CDR2 SMNVEV (reference sequence). The CDR3 has 14 amino acids. Trimming took 5 bases from V and 2 from J, leaving 9 bases between them. The CDR3 loop is CASSEQGNTGELFF. For the CDR3, the DNA is TGTGCCAGCAGTGAACAGGGAAACACCGGGGAGCTGTTTTTT.

The chain joins TRBV28 to TRBJ2-3; 7 nucleotides agree with TRBD1. J was trimmed by 2 bases and V by 6 bases; bases with no gene match: 11. Germline CDR1 is MDHEN and CDR2 is SYDVKM. There are 16 residues in the CDR3. DNA of the CDR3: TGTGCCAGCAGGCCGAGGACAGGACAGATCACAGATACGCAGTATTTT. As protein: CASRPRTGQITDTQYF.

The chain is built from TRBV5-1 and TRBJ1-4, with D maybe TRBD1 (5 bases). The CDR3 spans 14 residues. The V end lost 0 bases, the J end lost 7 bases, and 10 bases lay between the germline ends. Per germline, CDR1 SGHRS and CDR2 YFSETQ. CDR3 residues: CASSLGGVSEKLFF. The DNA of the CDR3 is TGCGCCAGCAGCTTGGGGGGCGTGAGTGAAAAACTGTTTTTT.

V gene TRBV5-1 combines with J gene TRBJ1-4, with 7 positions matching TRBD1. CDR1 and CDR2 from the germline V gene are SGHRS and YFSETQ. The V gene end was trimmed by 2 bases and the J gene end by 7 bases; junction bases not matched to a gene: 8. The CDR3 is 15 amino acids. The CDR3 loop is CASSLGQAVGEKLFF. Written as DNA, the CDR3 is TGCGCCAGCAGCTTAGGACAGGCGGTCGGTGAAAAACTGTTTTTT.

The chain employs TRBV7-9 and TRBJ2-3; the match to TRBD2 covers 9 bases. CDR1 and CDR2 from the germline V gene are SEHNR and FQNEAQ (reference sequence). J was trimmed by 10 bases and V by 3 bases; bases with no gene match: 8. This CDR3 spans 14 amino acids. CDR3 DNA sequence: TGTGCCAGCAGCTTCGAAGCGGGAGGAGGAGCGCAGTATTTT. Its translation is CASSFEAGGGAQYF. Filled out from reference TRBV7-9 and TRBJ2-3, the complete variable domain reads DTGVSQNPRHKITKRGQNVTFRCDPISEHNRLYWYRQTLGQGPEFLTYFQNEAQLEKSRLLSDRFSAERPKGSFSTLEIQRTEQGDSAMYLCASSFEAGGGAQYFGPGTRLTVL.

The genes are TRBV15 and TRBJ2-3, with D tentatively TRBD2 (6 bases). The V and J ends lost 5 bases and 4 bases respectively, with 13 bases between them. Germline CDR1 is LNHNV and CDR2 is YYDKDF (reference sequence). This CDR3 is built from 14 residues. CDR3 residues: CATSPVRGSDTQYF. The CDR3 bases are TGTGCCACCAGCCCAGTGCGGGGTTCAGATACGCAGTATTTT.

This clone was counted a single time. The chain employs TRBV5-4 and TRBJ2-7, with D possibly called TRBD1 or TRBD2 (6 bases each). Germline CDR1 and CDR2: SGHNT and YYREEE (reference sequence). The CDR3 extends over 13 amino acids. V shed 6 bases and J shed 2 bases, with 12 bases lying between them. The CDR3 coding sequence is TGTGCCAGCACCAGAAGGGGGGCCTACGAGCAGTACTTC. Translating gives CASTRRGAYEQYF.

This clone was detected a few times. V usage is TRBV29-1 and J usage is TRBJ1-2, with a tentative D call TRBD1 (6 bases). The V end was cut by 7 bases, the J end by 3 bases, with 15 bases between. Per the germline V gene, CDR1 is SQVTM and CDR2 is ANQGSEA. The CDR3 is made up of 13 amino acids. Written as DNA, the CDR3 is TGCAGCGCCCAACAGGGTGGGGACTATGGCTACACCTTC. Its protein is CSAQQGGDYGYTF.

The gene calls are TRBV30 and TRBJ2-7; 7 positions agree with TRBD2. Germline V gene data show CDR1 as GTSNPN and CDR2 as SVGIG (reference sequence). The CDR3 covers 13 residues. The V segment lost 2 bases and the J segment 4 bases; nucleotides outside the gene matches: 5. The CDR3 nucleotides are TGTGCCTGGAGTCGGGGGGACGCTTACGAGCAGTACTTC. Protein product: CAWSRGDAYEQYF.

V is TRBV6-6 and J is TRBJ1-6; 8 bases fit TRBD1. Germline CDR1 and CDR2: MNHNY and SVGAGI (reference sequence). V gave up 6 bases and J gave up 7 bases; unmatched junction bases: 8. This CDR3 has 15 amino acids. For the CDR3, the DNA is TGTGCCAGCAGCCCTATCACAGGGGGGAATTCACCCCTCCACTTT. It translates to CASSPITGGNSPLHF.

The V and J genes are TRBV7-2 and TRBJ2-7; maybe TRBD1 (6 bases). Looked up from germline, CDR1 is SGHTA and CDR2 is FQGNSA. This CDR3 has 14 amino acids. Trimming took off 5 bases at V and 1 base at J, with 12 bases between the two ends. The CDR3: CASSRTVLSYEQYF. The DNA of the CDR3 is TGTGCCAGCAGCCGGACAGTATTATCCTACGAGCAGTACTTC.

This CDR3 reads CASSPDRSNEKLFF. CDR3 DNA sequence: TGTGCCAGCAGCCCCGACAGGAGTAATGAAAAACTGTTTTTT. The genes are TRBV2 and TRBJ1-4; possibly TRBD1 for D (6 bases). CDR1 SNHLY and CDR2 FYNNEI come from the germline V gene. V shed 6 bases and J shed 4 bases, with 12 bases lying between them. The CDR3 runs to 14 residues.